These 18 T cell receptor beta chains were sequenced from one sample in a study of T cells after yellow fever vaccination. Each CDR3 protein is one row after TCRdb ran MiXCR on the 5' RACE reads. Of 250,000 or so distinct CDR3 sequences listed, roughly 4% are singletons. Specimen: PBMCs, collected 15 days after the yellow fever booster vaccination. The source of these receptors is a man aged 18 to 29 who received the YFV17D yellow fever vaccine.

Only a few counts were recorded for this clonotype. The chain links TRBV12-3 or TRBV12-4 to TRBJ2-7, with 8 nucleotides matching TRBD2. With 6 bases clipped from V and 2 bases from J, the junction kept 6 bases outside the gene matches. The CDR3 loop spans 14 amino acids. The CDR3 DNA follows: TGTGCCAGCAGCGTAGCGGGGAGCGCCTACGAGCAGTACTTC. As protein: CASSVAGSAYEQYF.

This clonotype was detected ten times or more. The rearrangement joins TRBV6-6 to TRBJ1-1, with 9 bases lining up with TRBD1. The CDR3 length is 14 residues. Looked up from germline, CDR1 is MNHNY and CDR2 is SVGAGI (reference sequence). V shed 5 bases, J shed 5 bases, and the junction held 6 bases outside the gene matches. CDR3 amino acids: CASSPQGAGTEAFF. CDR3 coding DNA: TGTGCCAGCAGTCCACAGGGGGCGGGTACTGAAGCTTTCTTT.

This clonotype has at least ten counts. V gene TRBV5-6 combines with J gene TRBJ2-2; possible D gene TRBD1, 5 bases. The CDR3 totals 13 residues. Trimming took 6 bases from V and 9 from J, leaving 15 bases between them. Germline values: CDR1 SGHDT, CDR2 YYEEEE. The CDR3 DNA reads as TGTGCCAGCACCGCGCTCCCAGGGCGGGAGCTGTTTTTT. It specifies CASTALPGRELFF. The complete variable domain, with remaining parts taken from reference TRBV5-6 and TRBJ2-2, reads DAGVTQSPTHLIKTRGQQVTLRCSPKSGHDTVSWYQQALGQGPQFIFQYYEEEERQRGNFPDRFSGHQFPNYSSELNVNALLLGDSALYLCASTALPGRELFFGEGSRLTVL.

This clonotype was detected many times. The chain is built from TRBV28 and TRBJ2-4, with TRBD2 identical over 8 bases. Trimming took 3 bases from V and 0 from J; bases not matched to a gene: 4. CDR3 length: 16 residues. Germline loops: CDR1 MDHEN, CDR2 SYDVKM. The CDR3 nucleotides are TGTGCCAGCAGTTTGAGCCTAGCGGGAGCCAAAAACATTCAGTACTTC. Translated: CASSLSLAGAKNIQYF.

This clonotype was picked up many times. The rearrangement links TRBV20-1 to TRBJ2-5; 7 bases align to TRBD2. Germline CDR1 and CDR2: DFQATT and SNEGSKA (reference sequence). V was pared by 0 bases and J by 5 bases, with 6 bases of the junction left unmatched. This CDR3 has 14 amino acids. The CDR3 sequence is CSARDGGEGETQYF. The DNA of the CDR3 is TGCAGTGCTAGAGATGGGGGGGAGGGGGAGACCCAGTACTTC.

In this sample, this clonotype turned up many times. The J gene is TRBJ2-1, the V gene TRBV20-1; 7 bases line up with TRBD2. V lost 0 bases, J lost 0 bases, and 5 bases stayed unmatched. This CDR3 has 16 amino acids. Germline CDR1 reads DFQATT; CDR2 reads SNEGSKA (reference sequence). The CDR3, as DNA: TGCAGTGCTAGAGATCAAGCGGGGAGCTCCTACAATGAGCAGTTCTTC. This sequence encodes CSARDQAGSSYNEQFF.

This clonotype was seen at least ten times. This chain connects TRBV5-1 to TRBJ1-6; D not resolved. CDR3 length: 14 residues. Germline V gives CDR1 SGHRS, CDR2 YFSETQ. Trimming pared 4 bases from V and 9 bases from J, leaving 14 bases between. The chain's CDR3 is CASSPLKPGSPLHF. The CDR3 DNA is TGCGCCAGCAGCCCGCTGAAGCCCGGTTCACCCCTCCACTTT.

Many counts were recorded for this clonotype. This chain connects TRBV5-1 to TRBJ2-5; 7 bases agree with TRBD1. The J segment lost 1 base and the V segment lost 3 bases, leaving 9 bases of the junction unmatched. CDR3 length: 16 residues. The germline V gene has CDR1 SGHRS and CDR2 YFSETQ. DNA for the CDR3: TGCGCCAGCAGCTCCAGTTCGACAGGGTTCCAAGAGACCCAGTACTTC. Translating it yields CASSSSSTGFQETQYF.

This clonotype was observed many times. CDR3 in amino acids: CASSQDPGPQNSPLHF. The CDR3 DNA follows: TGTGCCAGCAGCCAAGATCCCGGCCCGCAGAATTCACCCCTCCACTTT. The chain carries TRBV4-2 and TRBJ1-6; D is unresolved. There are 16 residues in the CDR3. V lost 0 bases to trimming and J lost 7 bases, with 13 bases between them. Germline loops: CDR1 LGHNA, CDR2 YNFKEQ.

This clonotype was picked up many times. V gene TRBV12-3 or TRBV12-4 combines with J gene TRBJ1-2; D uncertain. V gave up 3 bases and J gave up 3 bases, with 11 bases separating them. CDR3 size: 14 residues. The CDR3 DNA reads TGTGCCAGCAGTTTTCTTCCCATCGACTATGGCTACACCTTC. As protein: CASSFLPIDYGYTF.

The J gene is TRBJ2-1, the V gene TRBV18; D is undetermined. The V and J ends lost 6 bases and 5 bases respectively, with 17 bases between them. The CDR3 is 15 residues long. Germline V gene lookup returns CDR1 KGHSH and CDR2 LQKENI. CDR3 DNA sequence: TGTGCCAGCTCCCCCGGGCCCCATTCCAACAATGAGCAGTTCTTC. Its protein is CASSPGPHSNNEQFF. Complete variable domain (other parts from reference TRBV18 and TRBJ2-1): NAGVMQNPRHLVRRRGQEARLRCSPMKGHSHVYWYRQLPEEGLKFMVYLQKENIIDESGMPKERFSAEFPKEGPSILRIQQVVRGDSAAYFCASSPGPHSNNEQFFGPGTRLTVL.

Points on this clonotype: Sequence at one end of the junction differs from germline and may be a read error. The chain uses TRBV5-5 and TRBJ1-1; perhaps TRBD1 as D (6 bases). The length of the CDR3 is 15 residues. CDR1 and CDR2 from the germline V gene are SGHKS and YYEKEE (reference sequence). The CDR3 sequence is CASSFANLGDTEALF. The CDR3 region has the DNA TGTGCCAGCAGTTTTGCGAATCTAGGGGACACTGAAGCTCTCTTT. Full variable domain (missing parts from reference TRBV5-5 and TRBJ1-1): DAGVTQSPTHLIKTRGQQVTLRCSPISGHKSVSWYQQVLGQGPQFIFQYYEKEERGRGNFPDRFSARQFPNYSSELNVNALLLGDSALYLCASSFANLGDTEALFGQGTRLTVV.

This clonotype has a count of ten or more. The chain joins TRBV7-8 to TRBJ2-3; 8 bases are shared with TRBD2. The CDR3 runs 18 residues. The ends lost 2 bases at V and 0 bases at J; junction bases unmatched: 10. The germline V gene encodes CDR1 SGHVS and CDR2 FQNEAQ. This CDR3 is CASSLLTSVPSSTDTQYF. The CDR3, as DNA: TGTGCCAGCAGCTTATTGACTAGCGTCCCCTCTAGCACAGATACGCAGTATTTT.

This clonotype has a count of ten or more. The rearrangement links TRBV5-4 to TRBJ1-1; D may be TRBD1 (6 bases). CDR3 length equals 17 residues. CDR1 is SGHNT, CDR2 YYREEE, per germline (reference sequence). Trimming took off 1 base at V and 0 bases at J, with 16 bases between the two ends. Here the CDR3 reads CASSLFGAQGVNTEAFF. The DNA of the CDR3 is TGTGCCAGCAGCTTGTTCGGAGCACAGGGAGTGAACACTGAAGCTTTCTTT.

V is TRBV7-2 and J is TRBJ1-2; the D gene is possibly TRBD1 (5 bases). This CDR3 spans 12 amino acids. Germline V lookup: CDR1 SGHTA, CDR2 FQGNSA. Trimming removed 0 bases from V and 9 bases from J, with 8 bases in between. The CDR3 region is CASSLAGDSYTF. The CDR3 coding sequence is TGTGCCAGCAGCTTAGCAGGGGATAGCTACACCTTC.

At least ten counts were recorded for this clonotype. This chain uses TRBV5-6 with TRBJ2-1, with 8 positions matching TRBD2. CDR3 length: 19 amino acids. The germline V gene encodes CDR1 SGHDT and CDR2 YYEEEE. The V segment lost 0 bases and the J segment 0 bases; nucleotides outside the gene matches: 11. The CDR3 region has the DNA TGTGCCAGCAGCTTGGTCGCTAGCGGGCGAATGAGCTCCTACAATGAGCAGTTCTTC. Translation gives CASSLVASGRMSSYNEQFF.

This clonotype was recorded at least ten times. J is TRBJ2-3 and V is TRBV10-3; 9 nucleotides line up with TRBD2. The CDR3 runs 16 residues. Germline V lookup: CDR1 ENHRY, CDR2 SYGVKD. Losses at the gene ends were 5 bases for V and 1 base for J; bases not matched to a gene: 7. The CDR3 region has the DNA TGTGCCATCAGTAATAGCGGGGGCCACCGCACAGATACGCAGTATTTT. It specifies CAISNSGGHRTDTQYF.

This clonotype was detected ten times or more. This chain joins TRBV6-5 and TRBJ1-1; D remains unclear. The CDR3 spans 11 residues. V lost 8 bases and J 7 bases, leaving 11 bases between the germline ends. The germline V gene encodes CDR1 MNHEY and CDR2 SVGAGI. The CDR3 DNA sequence: TGTGCCAGCTCTGGACGGAATGAAGCTTTCTTT. Translation gives CASSGRNEAFF.